These 6 T cell receptor beta chains share one sample of origin, sequenced in a study of shared clonotypes between healthy human individuals. The data were produced by immunoSEQ multiplex PCR, yet TCRdb's version contains in-frame clones alone and is incomplete. The data hold some 2.1 million clones, with around 93% observed a single time. The naive CD8 subset, CD45RO-negative cells positively selected for CCR7, excluded terminally differentiated effector memory CD45RA+ cells. The sample consisted of naive CD8+ T cells from PBMCs. These receptors all stem from a man aged 18 to 30 in good health. Some clones in this sample may be carry-over from other donors' samples.

This rearrangement joins TRBV6-1 to TRBJ1-2; a possible D gene is TRBD1 (5 bases). Germline V gene lookup returns CDR1 MNHNS and CDR2 SASEGT. Trimming removed 3 bases at V and 3 bases at J, with 11 bases between. The CDR3 is 14 amino acids. The CDR3: CASSEGGFYYGYTF. The CDR3 DNA sequence: TGTGCCAGCAGTGAGGGGGGGTTCTACTATGGCTACACCTTC.

The rearrangement uses TRBV10-2 and TRBJ2-7; D is unresolved. V dropped 2 bases and J dropped 3 bases, with 8 bases sitting between them. Germline CDR1 reads WSHSY; CDR2 reads SAAADI. The CDR3 is 13 residues long. This CDR3 is CASSEVYVYEQYF. DNA for the CDR3: TGCGCCAGCAGTGAGGTGTACGTCTACGAGCAGTACTTC.

J is TRBJ2-6 and V is TRBV28; D is perhaps TRBD1 (5 bases). The CDR3 extends over 14 amino acids. The germline V gene encodes CDR1 MDHEN and CDR2 SYDVKM. CDR3 coding DNA: TGTGCTACAGCTGGGGCCTCTGGGGCCAACGTCCTGACTTTC. It encodes CATAGASGANVLTF.

This clone was observed once. J is TRBJ2-2 and V is TRBV2; TRBD1 matches 7 bases. J lost 4 bases, V lost 6 bases, and 5 bases had no gene match. Per germline, CDR1 SNHLY and CDR2 FYNNEI. The CDR3 runs 14 residues. CDR3 region: CASSRDSGTGELFF. For the CDR3, the DNA is TGTGCCAGCAGCCGGGACAGTGGCACCGGGGAGCTGTTTTTT.

CDR3 DNA: TGCAGCGTGTACGGGACTAGCGGGATGTCCAATGAGCAGTTCTTC. This codes for CSVYGTSGMSNEQFF. The gene calls are TRBV29-1 and TRBJ2-1, with 13 positions matching TRBD2. Trimming at V came to 6 bases and at J to 6 bases, leaving 8 bases not matched to a gene. This CDR3 has 15 residues. CDR1 is SQVTM, CDR2 ANQGSEA, per germline.

The chain links TRBV11-2 to TRBJ2-5, with D perhaps matching TRBD2 (5 bases). Trimming removed 3 bases at V and 5 bases at J, with 7 bases between. Germline V gives CDR1 SGHAT, CDR2 FQNNGV. The CDR3 consists of 12 residues. The CDR3 is CASSLPGETQYF. The CDR3 region has the DNA TGTGCCAGCAGCTTGCCGGGGGAGACCCAGTACTTC.